This entry is about one T cell receptor beta chain. Its target is not known. The authors reverse transcribed all of the isolated RNA, so sequencing captured expressed TCRB transcripts. Method: immunoSEQ multiplex PCR; TCRdb's copy keeps in-frame clones and lacks some. The sample holds 850,000 to 900,000 clones, under 20% seen once. One heparinised blood draw, averaging roughly 120 mL, came from each donor. Stem cell-like memory, regulatory, central memory and naive CD4+ cells were sorted via CD45RO/CCR7/CD25/CD127/CD95/CD27. The record originates from a study of beta chain features in type 1 diabetes. V was shortened by 10 bases and J by 0 bases, with 17 bases between the two germline ends. Germline V lookup: CDR1 SNHLY, CDR2 FYNNEI. CDR3 size: 15 residues. General study results and limits: Equally in patients and controls, shorter templates might have been favored by PCR. cDNA-based sequencing might over-represent cells highly expressing TCR.

The receptor was isolated from a woman aged 18-35 years in good health. Sequencing was done on a sample of naive CD4+ T cells from blood. This chain connects TRBV2 to TRBJ2-3; the D call may be TRBD1 or TRBD2 (6 bases each). The CDR3 nucleotides are TGTGCCACCCAGGACGGGGGCGGGAGCACAGATACGCAGTATTTT. It yields the protein CATQDGGGSTDTQYF.